Presented here are 25 T cell receptor beta chains from one specimen sequenced in a study of tumor-infiltrating lymphocytes in oesophageal squamous cell carcinoma. A single record per CDR3 protein comes from TCRdb applying MiXCR to the PCR reads. This table has over 15,000 distinct CDR3 sequences, around two fifths appearing once. The sample taken for sequencing was esophageal tumor tissue. These receptors were obtained from a male donor with esophageal squamous cell carcinoma.

The rearrangement joins TRBV7-3 to TRBJ2-1; the match to TRBD2 covers 13 bases. This CDR3 contains 15 residues. With 4 bases clipped from V and 15 bases from J, the junction kept 12 bases outside the gene matches. Germline-derived CDR1 and CDR2 are SGHTA and FQGTGA. CDR3 loop: CASSSTTGLAGVMFF. CDR3 DNA sequence: TGTGCCAGCAGCTCGACCACCGGACTAGCGGGAGTGATGTTCTTC.

The chain links TRBV28 to TRBJ2-6; 8 positions agree with TRBD1. Unmatched junction bases numbered 0, after V lost 11 bases and J lost 0 bases. Germline V gene sequence: CDR1 MDHEN, CDR2 SYDVKM. The CDR3 has 13 amino acids. The CDR3 sequence is CAGQGSGANVLTF. Here the CDR3 DNA reads TGTGCCGGACAGGGCTCTGGGGCCAACGTCCTGACTTTC.

The chain has TRBV7-2 and TRBJ2-3; 13 bases line up with TRBD2. The last part of the DNA fits TRBJ2-1 better; the J call may be wrong. Looked up from germline, CDR1 is SGHTA and CDR2 is FQGNSA. The CDR3 is made up of 15 amino acids. The CDR3 reads CASSLGTSGSDEQFF. The DNA for the CDR3 is TGTGCCAGCAGCTTAGGGACTAGCGGGAGCGATGAGCAGTTCTTC.

The gene calls are TRBV7-6 and TRBJ2-3; no clear D gene. The closer fit of TRBJ2-1 to the DNA end suggests the J call may be wrong. Germline loops: CDR1 SGHVS, CDR2 FNYEAQ. The CDR3 has 15 residues. In DNA form, the CDR3 reads TGTGCCAGCAGCTTAGGGCGTGGTTCCTACAATGAGCAGTTCTTC. It codes for CASSLGRGSYNEQFF.

This clonotype was counted at least ten times. The chain has TRBV2 and TRBJ2-7; D is ambiguous. The CDR3 extends over 12 amino acids. The germline gives CDR1 SNHLY, CDR2 FYNNEI. V lost 6 bases to trimming and J lost 4 bases, with 10 bases between them. CDR3 in DNA: TGTGCCAGCAGCATCAGTACGTACGAGCAGTACTTC. Encoded protein: CASSISTYEQYF.

The chain uses TRBV6-1 and TRBJ2-4; perhaps TRBD2 as D (5 bases). The J call is doubtful: the DNA matches TRBJ2-1 better. The CDR3 extends over 13 amino acids. The V gene's germline CDR1 is MNHNS and CDR2 SASEGT. The DNA for the CDR3 is TGTGCCAGCAGTGACCGGGGTTCGGTGACCCAGTTCTTC. It codes for CASSDRGSVTQFF.

CDR3 sequence reads: CASSQGNKNIQYF. DNA for the CDR3: TGTGCCAGCAGCCAGGGTAACAAAAACATTCAGTACTTC. The rearrangement links TRBV7-4 to TRBJ2-4, with D perhaps TRBD1 (5 bases). Germline CDR1 reads SGHVT; CDR2 reads SQSDAQ. The CDR3 length is 13 residues. V gave up 5 bases and J gave up 3 bases, with 8 bases separating them.

The sample holds many counts of this clonotype. This chain links TRBV7-6 with TRBJ2-5, with D possibly being TRBD2 (5 bases). Looked up from germline, CDR1 is SGHVS and CDR2 is FNYEAQ. This CDR3 spans 15 amino acids. Trimming cost V 1 base and J 13 bases, with 22 bases left between them. The CDR3 is CASSLGQFSTGELYF. The DNA of the CDR3 is TGTGCCAGCAGCTTAGGGCAGTTCAGCACCGGGGAGCTGTACTTC. Supplemented by reference TRBV7-6 and TRBJ2-5, the full variable domain reads GAGVSQSPRYKVTKRGQDVALRCDPISGHVSLYWYRQALGQGPEFLTYFNYEAQQDKSGLPNDRFSAERPEGSISTLTIQRTEQRDSAMYRCASSLGQFSTGELYFGPGTRLLVL.

This clonotype was observed a handful of times. This chain connects TRBV6-1 to TRBJ1-4; possibly TRBD1 for D (6 bases). The ends were cut back, 2 bases at V and 0 bases at J, with 10 bases in the middle. Germline-derived CDR1 and CDR2 are MNHNS and SASEGT. The CDR3 is made up of 16 amino acids. The CDR3 loop reads CASSELTGATNEKLFF. DNA for the CDR3: TGTGCCAGCAGTGAACTGACAGGCGCAACTAATGAAAAACTGTTTTTT.

This clonotype has ten or more counts. The genes are TRBV19 and TRBJ2-4; D may match TRBD1 or TRBD2 (5 bases each). V shed 0 bases and J shed 4 bases, with 13 bases lying between them. Germline CDR1 reads LNHDA; CDR2 reads SQIVND (reference sequence). This CDR3 is built from 16 residues. In nucleotides, the CDR3 is TGTGCCAGTAGTATAGATCTAGGGACGGGGAAAAACATTCAGTACTTC. This codes for CASSIDLGTGKNIQYF.

This clonotype has a count of ten or more. The rearrangement uses TRBV7-9 and TRBJ2-6; D remains ambiguous. Between the trimmed V and J ends, which lost 4 bases and 18 bases, there was a span of 7 bases. Germline V gene sequence: CDR1 SEHNR, CDR2 FQNEAQ (reference sequence). This CDR3 comprises 9 residues. The CDR3 nucleotides are TGTGCCAGCAGCTCAACGTCGACTTTC. Translation gives CASSSTSTF.

The chain links TRBV7-8 to TRBJ2-1; perhaps TRBD1 as D (5 bases). V gave up 2 bases and J gave up 4 bases, with 12 bases separating them. Germline V lookup: CDR1 SGHVS, CDR2 FQNEAQ. This CDR3 has 15 residues. As DNA, the CDR3 is TGTGCCAGCAGCTTAAATCGACAGTGGTACAATGAGCAGTTCTTC. It is translated as CASSLNRQWYNEQFF.

The gene calls are TRBV7-2 and TRBJ2-5, with 7 bases aligning to TRBD1. CDR1 and CDR2 (germline): SGHTA, FQGNSA. The V gene end was trimmed by 4 bases and the J gene end by 4 bases; junction bases not matched to a gene: 9. The CDR3 has 15 residues. The CDR3 coding sequence is TGTGCCAGCAGCTCAGGTGCCAGGGGGTCAGAGACCCAGTACTTC. Translation: CASSSGARGSETQYF.

The chain couples TRBV12-3 or TRBV12-4 to TRBJ1-4, with D unresolved. The CDR3 extends over 13 amino acids. Trimming stripped 6 bases from V and 5 bases from J, with 10 bases between. CDR3 residues: CASRRGPNEKLFF. The CDR3 DNA reads as TGTGCCAGCAGACGCGGACCAAATGAAAAACTGTTTTTT.

This chain joins TRBV12-3 or TRBV12-4 and TRBJ2-5; D is unresolved. The end of the DNA aligns better with TRBJ2-7, so the J call may be wrong. The CDR3 spans 13 residues. In DNA form, the CDR3 reads TGTGCCAGCAGTTTAGGACCCTCTGACGAGCAGTACTTC. Its translation is CASSLGPSDEQYF.

This clonotype turned up a few times. The chain uses TRBV19 and TRBJ1-4; D is ambiguous. V lost 8 bases to trimming and J lost 9 bases, with 19 bases between them. Germline V gives CDR1 LNHDA, CDR2 SQIVND (reference sequence). CDR3 size: 14 residues. The DNA of the CDR3 is TGTGCCAGTGCCCAAGGAGGGAATGAGAAAAAACTGTTTTTT. Translation gives CASAQGGNEKKLFF.

The V gene is TRBV7-2, the J gene TRBJ1-5; D unclear. The CDR3 has 15 residues. Germline V lookup: CDR1 SGHTA, CDR2 FQGNSA. V gave up 1 base and J gave up 4 bases, with 11 bases separating them. CDR3 sequence reads: CASSLVAGRNQPQHF. CDR3 bases: TGTGCCAGCAGCTTAGTTGCAGGTCGTAATCAGCCCCAGCATTTT.

This clonotype was seen many times. A much larger clone differs by one base, so this may be a read error. This sequence joins TRBV7-3 and TRBJ2-7; the match to TRBD1 covers 8 bases. CDR3 length: 15 residues. Per the germline V gene, CDR1 is SGHTA and CDR2 is FQGTGA. Trimming at V came to 5 bases and at J to 7 bases, leaving 13 bases not matched to a gene. As DNA, the CDR3 is TGTGCCAGCAGCCAGGGGCAGGGGGCCTACAATGAGCAGTACTTC. This encodes CASSQGQGAYNEQYF.

The chain is built from TRBV24-1 and TRBJ2-1, with TRBD2 identical over 9 bases. The CDR3 is 14 amino acids. The ends lost 4 bases at V and 8 bases at J; junction bases unmatched: 5. From germline, CDR1 is KGHDR and CDR2 SFDVKD. The CDR3 sequence: CATSDPGTSYEQFF. For the CDR3, the DNA is TGTGCCACCAGTGACCCCGGGACTAGCTATGAGCAGTTCTTC.

There are many counts of this clonotype. The chain couples TRBV19 to TRBJ1-3; no firm D call. The V gene lost 5 bases and the J gene lost 0 bases, with 11 bases spanning the gap. There are 15 residues in the CDR3. Germline CDR1 and CDR2: LNHDA and SQIVND (reference sequence). DNA of the CDR3: TGTGCCAGTAGTCTCGACGGGAGCTCTGGAAACACCATATATTTT. This sequence encodes CASSLDGSSGNTIYF.

The rearrangement links TRBV12-3 or TRBV12-4 to TRBJ2-1; no firm D call. The end of the DNA aligns better with TRBJ2-5, so the J call may be wrong. The CDR3 spans 14 residues. CDR3 sequence reads: CASSSEANRETQYF. The CDR3 DNA reads as TGTGCCAGCAGTTCCGAGGCTAATAGGGAGACCCAGTACTTC.

The chain has TRBV11-3 and TRBJ2-5, with 11 bases aligning to TRBD2. TRBJ2-1 explains the end of the DNA better; the J call may be wrong. The CDR3 has 15 residues. From germline, CDR1 is SGHNT and CDR2 YENEEA. As DNA, the CDR3 is TGTGCCAGCAGACCGGGACTAGCGGAATACAATGAGCAGTTCTTC. Its translation: CASRPGLAEYNEQFF.

The V call is TRBV12-3 or TRBV12-4, the J call TRBJ2-3; 14 positions agree with TRBD2. The CDR3 has 16 amino acids. V lost 6 bases and J lost 2; bases outside the gene matches: 4. This CDR3 reads CASRGTSGSVTDTQYF. In nucleotides, the CDR3 is TGTGCCAGCAGGGGGACTAGCGGGAGCGTCACAGATACGCAGTATTTT.

The chain has TRBV7-3 and TRBJ2-3, with 12 bases that match TRBD2. TRBJ2-1 matches the DNA end more closely, so the J call is doubtful. Germline lookup yields CDR1 SGHTA and CDR2 FQGTGA. The length of the CDR3 is 16 residues. CDR3 in amino acids: CASSSPSGRGVVGQFF. CDR3 nucleotides: TGTGCCAGCAGCAGTCCTAGCGGGAGGGGAGTAGTAGGGCAGTTCTTC.

This clonotype was seen only a few times. A much larger clone sits a single nucleotide away, making a read error possible. The chain recombines TRBV7-9 with TRBJ2-7, with a tentative D call TRBD1 (5 bases). Looked up from germline, CDR1 is SEHNR and CDR2 is FQNEAQ (reference sequence). This CDR3 contains 12 residues. The V end lost 4 bases, the J end lost 7 bases, and 11 bases lay between the germline ends. CDR3: CASSYRYNEQYF. CDR3 nucleotides: TGTGCCAGCAGCTACAGGTACAATGAGCAGTACTTC.